This T cell receptor (beta chain) was sequenced during a study of cytomegalovirus exposure and HLA in healthy donors. This clone was detected only a few times. The PCR employed 60 Vbeta primers together with 13 Jbeta primers. Assay used: immunoSEQ multiplex PCR; TCRdb lists only in-frame clones, some missing. Of approximately 93,000 clones listed, nearly 80% were seen once; the top ten hold about 3%. This CDR3 has 14 amino acids. Per the germline V gene, CDR1 is MDHEN and CDR2 is SYDVKM. V was cut by 3 bases and J by 2 bases, with 9 bases left in between. The V and J genes are TRBV28 and TRBJ2-3; a weak D match, TRBD1 (6 bases). The sequencing sample was made of PBMCs. The TCR originated in a woman aged 40 to 50 in good health and CMV-seronegative. This chain's CDR3 is CASSLDSPTDTQYF. CDR3 bases: TGTGCCAGCAGTTTGGACAGTCCCACAGATACGCAGTATTTT.